This T cell receptor (beta chain) emerged from a study of chemoradiotherapy in HPV16-positive cancers. Study context: Candidate HPV-specific T-cell clones and common TCR motifs came from functional assays in a couple of HPV16-positive patients. Study results and caveats: For HPV16-positive patients, expanding HPV-responsive T cells associated with longer recurrence-free survival.

Germline values: CDR1 SNHLY, CDR2 FYNNEI. Unmatched junction bases numbered 7, after V lost 10 bases and J lost 5 bases. CDR3 length equals 13 residues. With regard to this clone: Its antigen is not identified.

Clones were sequenced by immunoSEQ multiplex PCR, and TCRdb holds only the in-frame ones, with some missing. The table lists several hundred clones, 79% of them singletons, with 13% to 15% in the top ten. This TCR was sampled from a human donor with HPV-associated anogenital cancer. The sample was tumor tissue, taken from a patient who underwent chemoradiotherapy. The V gene is TRBV2, the J gene TRBJ2-2, with 7 bases matching TRBD1. The CDR3 here is CATKTGWTGELFF. The CDR3 DNA reads as TGTGCCACCAAGACAGGGTGGACCGGGGAGCTGTTTTTT.